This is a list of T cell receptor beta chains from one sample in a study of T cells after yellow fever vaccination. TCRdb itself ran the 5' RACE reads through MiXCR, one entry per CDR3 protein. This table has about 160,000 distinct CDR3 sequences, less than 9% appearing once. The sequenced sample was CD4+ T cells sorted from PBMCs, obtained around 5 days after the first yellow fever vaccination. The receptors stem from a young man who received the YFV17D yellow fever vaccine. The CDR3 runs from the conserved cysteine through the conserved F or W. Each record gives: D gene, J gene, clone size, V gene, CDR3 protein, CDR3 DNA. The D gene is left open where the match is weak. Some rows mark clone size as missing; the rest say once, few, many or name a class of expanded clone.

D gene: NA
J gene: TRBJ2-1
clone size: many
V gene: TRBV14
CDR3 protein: CASSHSPRDPEQFF
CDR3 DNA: TGTGCCAGCAGCCACAGCCCCCGGGACCCCGAGCAGTTCTTC

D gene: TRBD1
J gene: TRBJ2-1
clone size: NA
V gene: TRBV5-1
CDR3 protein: CASSSGGENIGEQFF
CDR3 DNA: TGCGCCAGCAGCTCAGGGGGCGAGAATATTGGTGAGCAGTTCTTC

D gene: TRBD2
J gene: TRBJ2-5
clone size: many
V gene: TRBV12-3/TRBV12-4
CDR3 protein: CASSTTSGGRETQYF
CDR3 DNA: TGTGCCAGCAGTACGACTAGCGGGGGGAGAGAGACCCAGTACTTC

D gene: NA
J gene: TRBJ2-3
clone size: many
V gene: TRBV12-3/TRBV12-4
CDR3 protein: CASSLLASAVPDTQYF
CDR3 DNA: TGTGCCAGCAGTTTGTTGGCTAGCGCTGTTCCAGATACGCAGTATTTT

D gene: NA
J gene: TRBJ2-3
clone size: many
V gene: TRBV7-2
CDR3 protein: CASSRIQGRIYTDTQYF
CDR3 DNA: TGTGCCAGCAGTCGTATTCAGGGGAGGATTTACACAGATACGCAGTATTTT

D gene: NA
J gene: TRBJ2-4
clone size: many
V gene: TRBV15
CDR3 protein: CATSRTIQDSIQYF
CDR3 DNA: TGTGCCACCAGCAGGACTATACAGGATTCGATTCAGTACTTC

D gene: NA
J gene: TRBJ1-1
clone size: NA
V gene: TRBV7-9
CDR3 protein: CASSLGLAGSVTEAFF
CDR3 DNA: TGTGCCAGCAGCTTAGGGCTAGCTGGATCGGTCACTGAAGCTTTCTTT

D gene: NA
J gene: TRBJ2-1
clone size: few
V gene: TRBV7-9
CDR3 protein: CASSPTPGMGVLKQFF
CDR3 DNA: TGTGCCAGCAGCCCAACCCCGGGAATGGGGGTCCTTAAGCAGTTCTTC

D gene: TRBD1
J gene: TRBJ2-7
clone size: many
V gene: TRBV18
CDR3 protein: CASSNRGPPYEQYF
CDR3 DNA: TGTGCCAGCTCAAACAGGGGGCCCCCCTACGAGCAGTACTTC

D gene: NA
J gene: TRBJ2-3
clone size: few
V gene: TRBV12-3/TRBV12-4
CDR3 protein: CASRYAGTDTQYF
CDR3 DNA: TGTGCCAGCAGGTACGCAGGGACAGATACGCAGTATTTT

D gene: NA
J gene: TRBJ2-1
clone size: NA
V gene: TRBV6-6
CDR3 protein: CASSYGRRMQFF
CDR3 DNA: TGTGCCAGCAGTTACGGTAGGAGAATGCAGTTCTTC

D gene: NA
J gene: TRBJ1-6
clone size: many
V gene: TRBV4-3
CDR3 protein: CASSQERRSSLHF
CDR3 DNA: TGCGCCAGCAGCCAAGAAAGAAGGTCCTCCCTCCACTTT

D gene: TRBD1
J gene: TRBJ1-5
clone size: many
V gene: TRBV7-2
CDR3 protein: CASSLGAGGQYQPQHF
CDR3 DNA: TGTGCCAGCAGCTTAGGGGCAGGGGGCCAGTATCAGCCCCAGCATTTT

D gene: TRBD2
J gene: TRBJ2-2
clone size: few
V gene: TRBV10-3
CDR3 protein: CAISEGTSGASGELFF
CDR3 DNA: TGTGCCATCAGTGAGGGGACTAGCGGGGCTAGCGGGGAGCTGTTTTTT

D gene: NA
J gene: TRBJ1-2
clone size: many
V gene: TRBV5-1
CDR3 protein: CASSLNVRGGGNYGYTF
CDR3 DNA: TGCGCCAGCAGCTTGAATGTCCGGGGAGGAGGAAACTATGGCTACACCTTC

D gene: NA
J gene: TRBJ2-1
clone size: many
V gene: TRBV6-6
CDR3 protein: CASSYPEQFF
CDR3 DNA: TGTGCCAGCAGTTACCCCGAGCAGTTCTTC

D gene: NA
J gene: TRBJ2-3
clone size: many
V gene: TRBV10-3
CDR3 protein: CAISGDGTDTQYF
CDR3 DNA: TGTGCCATCAGTGGTGATGGCACAGATACGCAGTATTTT